This T cell receptor (beta chain) is from a study of molecular identifiers for immune sequencing clone quantification. TCRdb redid the calling of the PCR reads with MiXCR, one entry per CDR3 protein. This table holds about 320,000 distinct CDR3 sequences, 20% to 25% found once. As regards this clonotype: What it recognizes is unknown. This may come from a read error, since a much larger clone is one base off.

Germline trimming cut 1 base from V and 8 bases from J; bases unmatched to any gene: 6. The CDR3 sequence is 15 residues long. Germline lookup yields CDR1 PRHDT and CDR2 FYEKMQ (reference sequence). Findings and limits, study-wide: Single-cell amounts of spiked Jurkat TCR RNA were reportedly detectable among over 750,000 naive cells.

The origin of this receptor is a human donor in good health. Some libraries in this study had Jurkat cell RNA spiked in. The chain has TRBV13 and TRBJ2-3; the match to TRBD2 covers 10 bases. The sequenced material came from naive CD8+ T cells from blood, with Jurkat cell RNA spiked in. Sample subset: FACS-sorted CD8+CD4-CCR7+CD45RA+ naive T cells. The CDR3 coding sequence is TGTGCCAGCAGCTTAGCCCTAGCGGGAGCAGGTACGCAGTATTTT. As protein: CASSLALAGAGTQYF.